This TCR beta chain was found in a study of T cell responses to AZD1222 COVID-19 vaccine. Study observations and caveats: A rise in Spike-specific TCR breadth and depth followed two AZD1222 doses. The repertoires were collected only after the peak T cell response. Regions 160-218 and 743-854 held dominance among vaccine-associated CD4 TCRs, which spanned spike. Baseline antibody screening turned up just six seropositive AZD1222 recipients.

Losses at the gene ends were 5 bases for V and 4 bases for J; bases not matched to a gene: 9. The CDR3 consists of 16 residues. The germline gives CDR1 LNHDA, CDR2 SQIVND (reference sequence). Points on this clone: Its antigen is unidentified.

Profiling relied on immunoSEQ multiplex PCR, and the TCRdb table lists in-frame clones only, not all of them. This sample has tens of thousands of clones; approximately 79% occur once, and the top ten carry more than 20%. This chain links TRBV19 with TRBJ1-3; 9 bases are shared with TRBD1. The TCR was taken from an adult in good health. Material: peripheral blood, obtained on day 0 of MenACWY control vaccination. As DNA, the CDR3 is TGTGCCAGTAGTCCTCGGAACAGGGGGCAAGGAAACACCATATATTTT. Encoded protein: CASSPRNRGQGNTIYF.